Following are 16 T cell receptor beta chains from one sample sequenced in a study of shared clonotypes between healthy human individuals. Terminally differentiated effector memory CD45RA+ cells were excluded from the naive CD8 cells, which were CD45RO-negative and positively selected for CCR7. Libraries were prepared by immunoSEQ multiplex PCR; TCRdb keeps only in-frame clonotypes and omits some of them. The data hold more than 2 million clones, with about 94% observed a single time. The specimen was naive CD8+ T cells sorted from blood. Receptors were obtained from a man between 18 and 29 years old in good health.

The chain combines TRBV2 with TRBJ1-2, with D perhaps TRBD1 (5 bases). V was clipped by 8 bases and J by 3 bases, with 7 bases between them. The CDR3 runs to 11 residues. Germline CDR1 and CDR2: SNHLY and FYNNEI. CDR3 in amino acids: CASWGDYGYTF. For the CDR3, the DNA is TGTGCCAGCTGGGGGGACTATGGCTACACCTTC.

The chain is built from TRBV5-1 and TRBJ2-7, with 8 bases lining up with TRBD2. CDR1 and CDR2 (germline): SGHRS, YFSETQ. This CDR3 has 14 residues. With 0 bases clipped from V and 3 bases from J, the junction kept 2 bases outside the gene matches. CDR3 in DNA: TGCGCCAGCAGCTTGGAAACTAGCGGCTACGAGCAGTACTTC. It encodes CASSLETSGYEQYF.

The chain links TRBV2 to TRBJ1-1, with 8 nucleotides matching TRBD1. V dropped 5 bases and J dropped 0; count of bases not matched to a gene: 2. The CDR3 sequence is 14 residues long. Germline V gives CDR1 SNHLY, CDR2 FYNNEI. The CDR3, as DNA: TGTGCCAGCAGTCGGACAGGGATGAACACTGAAGCTTTCTTT. Its protein is CASSRTGMNTEAFF.

This chain links TRBV5-1 with TRBJ1-3; D call uncertain. This CDR3 is 12 amino acids long. Germline V lookup: CDR1 SGHRS, CDR2 YFSETQ. The V end was cut by 7 bases, the J end by 6 bases, with 11 bases between. CDR3 nucleotides: TGCGCCAGCCGAGGTTCGGAAAACACCATATATTTT. Residues: CASRGSENTIYF.

This chain joins TRBV10-3 and TRBJ2-7; TRBD1 or TRBD2 may be the D gene (5 bases each). Trimming stripped 2 bases from V and 3 bases from J, with 32 bases between. Germline V gene data show CDR1 as ENHRY and CDR2 as SYGVKD. There are 21 residues in the CDR3. The CDR3 region is CAISEPTRVRGRDVSFYEQYF. CDR3 bases: TGTGCCATCAGTGAGCCGACCCGGGTCCGGGGCAGGGACGTCTCGTTCTACGAGCAGTACTTC.

This clone was detected once. V and J are TRBV27 and TRBJ2-1; D might be TRBD1 or TRBD2, each matching 5 bases. V was shortened by 4 bases and J by 9 bases, with 10 bases between the two germline ends. The germline gives CDR1 MNHEY, CDR2 SMNVEV (reference sequence). The CDR3 runs to 12 residues. CDR3 amino acids: CASSWGWGEQFF. The CDR3 DNA reads as TGTGCCAGCAGTTGGGGGTGGGGTGAGCAGTTCTTC.

This chain links TRBV30 with TRBJ2-7; 8 bases line up with TRBD2. The CDR3 runs to 20 residues. CDR1 and CDR2 (germline): GTSNPN, SVGIG (reference sequence). Trimming cost V 0 bases and J 2 bases; bases outside gene matches: 21. CDR3 sequence: CAWSVFAAGRYSGVTYEQYF. CDR3 DNA: TGTGCCTGGAGTGTATTCGCGGCAGGGAGATATAGCGGGGTAACCTACGAGCAGTACTTC.

V gene TRBV2 combines with J gene TRBJ2-7; TRBD1 agrees at 8 bases. Trimming removed 1 base from V and 4 bases from J; junction bases left unmatched: 3. Germline lookup yields CDR1 SNHLY and CDR2 FYNNEI. The CDR3 consists of 14 residues. The DNA for the CDR3 is TGTGCCAGCAGTGAAGGACAGGGGTGGTACGAGCAGTACTTC. Translation gives CASSEGQGWYEQYF.

The gene calls are TRBV6-5 and TRBJ2-7; tentatively, D is TRBD2 (6 bases). The length of the CDR3 is 14 residues. The V end lost 1 base, the J end lost 2 bases, and 9 bases lay between the germline ends. CDR1 and CDR2 from the germline V gene are MNHEY and SVGAGI. CDR3 bases: TGTGCCAGCAGTTACTTGGAGCGGGCCTACGAGCAGTACTTC. This codes for CASSYLERAYEQYF.

This clone was seen just once. The chain uses TRBV7-9 and TRBJ2-7, with 7 bases fitting TRBD1. The V gene end was trimmed by 5 bases and the J gene end by 4 bases; junction bases not matched to a gene: 8. CDR3 length: 14 amino acids. The germline CDR1 and CDR2 sequences are SEHNR and FQNEAQ (reference sequence). The CDR3 bases are TGTGCCAGCAGCCACGGGACAGTCCTTTACGAGCAGTACTTC. This gives the protein CASSHGTVLYEQYF.

J is TRBJ2-7 and V is TRBV10-2; D gene unclear. V was cut by 0 bases and J by 7 bases, with 10 bases left in between. The CDR3 is 13 residues long. Looked up from germline, CDR1 is WSHSY and CDR2 is SAAADI. In nucleotides, the CDR3 is TGCGCCAGCAGTGAGTCCAGCCTGCTGGAGCAGTACTTC. It codes for CASSESSLLEQYF.

The J gene is TRBJ2-7, the V gene TRBV5-1; 12 bases align to TRBD2. V lost 7 bases to trimming and J lost 2 bases; unmatched junction nucleotides: 1. The CDR3 has 13 amino acids. CDR1 and CDR2 from the germline V gene are SGHRS and YFSETQ. This CDR3 is CASGTSGPYEQYF. DNA of the CDR3: TGCGCCAGCGGGACTAGCGGGCCCTACGAGCAGTACTTC.

The gene calls are TRBV4-1 and TRBJ2-2; D possibly corresponds to TRBD2 (6 bases). The CDR3 extends over 15 amino acids. Trimming left V 2 bases short and J 5 bases short, with 12 bases between. Germline-derived CDR1 and CDR2 are MGHRA and YSYEKL. The CDR3 protein is CASSQIGGRTGELFF. The CDR3 nucleotides are TGCGCCAGCAGCCAAATCGGGGGTCGAACCGGGGAGCTGTTTTTT.

The CDR3 region has the DNA TGTGCCAGCAGTTTTTCGCTGGGCCCGTCCATCTACGAGCAGTACTTC. It codes for CASSFSLGPSIYEQYF. The chain employs TRBV27 and TRBJ2-7; the D is unclear. Trimming took off 3 bases at V and 3 bases at J, with 18 bases between the two ends. Germline CDR1 is MNHEY and CDR2 is SMNVEV (reference sequence). The length of the CDR3 is 16 residues.

The chain carries TRBV5-3 and TRBJ2-7; 8 bases line up with TRBD1. TRBV5-3 has ORF status, its function being uncertain. The V segment lost 8 bases and the J segment 6 bases; nucleotides outside the gene matches: 13. The CDR3 is 14 residues long. The CDR3 bases are TGTGCCAGGATTCCGGGACAGGCCCCGACCGAGCAGTACTTC. Its protein is CARIPGQAPTEQYF.

In regard to this clone: At the DNA level, this CDR3 is encoded by other sequences in the same sample as well. This sequence joins TRBV7-9 and TRBJ2-7; D gene ambiguous. The germline V and J ends were trimmed by 0 bases and 0 bases, with 6 bases remaining between them. The germline V gene encodes CDR1 SEHNR and CDR2 FQNEAQ (reference sequence). The CDR3 is 14 residues long. The CDR3 DNA is TGTGCCAGCAGCTTAGCCGGGTACTCCTACGAGCAGTACTTC. It is translated as CASSLAGYSYEQYF. Filled out from reference TRBV7-9 and TRBJ2-7, the complete variable domain reads DTGVSQNPRHKITKRGQNVTFRCDPISEHNRLYWYRQTLGQGPEFLTYFQNEAQLEKSRLLSDRFSAERPKGSFSTLEIQRTEQGDSAMYLCASSLAGYSYEQYFGPGTRLTVT.